The 10 T cell receptor beta chains given below trace back to one sample, sequenced in a study of control samples from healthy donors and cancer patients. Libraries were prepared by immunoSEQ multiplex PCR; TCRdb keeps only in-frame clonotypes and omits some of them. The sample lists fewer than 95,000 clones; around 85% were seen once. Sequenced sample: blood. The receptor set was obtained from a man aged 30 to 39 in good health.

DNA of the CDR3: TGCGCCAGCAGCTTGATTCCAGGCCCCACCGGGGAGCTGTTTTTT. It codes for CASSLIPGPTGELFF. The rearrangement uses TRBV5-1 and TRBJ2-2; D call uncertain. Looked up from germline, CDR1 is SGHRS and CDR2 is YFSETQ. There are 15 residues in the CDR3. Trimming removed 1 base from V and 4 bases from J, with 11 bases in between.

This chain uses TRBV4-1 with TRBJ1-2, with D possibly matching TRBD1 (5 bases). The CDR3 spans 14 residues. Germline V gene data show CDR1 as MGHRA and CDR2 as YSYEKL. Trimming shortened V by 1 base and J by 4 bases, and 10 bases separated the two germline ends. The CDR3 is CASSQGAGSYGYTF. CDR3 DNA sequence: TGCGCCAGCAGCCAAGGCGCAGGGAGCTATGGCTACACCTTC.

The CDR3 loop is CASSFGGGEVSNEQFF. For the CDR3, the DNA is TGCGCCAGCAGCTTTGGAGGGGGCGAAGTTAGCAATGAGCAGTTCTTC. The genes are TRBV5-1 and TRBJ2-1; D is possibly TRBD1 (7 bases). V was trimmed by 2 bases and J by 6 bases, leaving 18 bases between them. The germline V gene encodes CDR1 SGHRS and CDR2 YFSETQ. This CDR3 is 16 amino acids long.

V and J are TRBV19 and TRBJ1-1; 8 bases are shared with TRBD1. This CDR3 comprises 12 residues. CDR1 LNHDA and CDR2 SQIVND come from the germline V gene (reference sequence). The J segment lost 3 bases and the V segment lost 9 bases, leaving 3 bases of the junction unmatched. The CDR3 DNA is TGTGCCAGCAGGGGGCTAGACACTGAAGCTTTCTTT. As protein: CASRGLDTEAFF.

The V gene is TRBV12-5, the J gene TRBJ2-2; a possible D gene is TRBD1 (6 bases). Trimming took 5 bases from V and 5 from J, leaving 12 bases between them. CDR1 LGHNT and CDR2 FRNRAP come from the germline V gene. The CDR3 covers 14 residues. This chain's CDR3 is CASGVYRVTGELFF. The CDR3, as DNA: TGTGCTAGTGGTGTGTACAGGGTAACCGGGGAGCTGTTTTTT.

On this clone: A read error may produce the germline difference seen at one junction end. CDR3 DNA sequence: TGTGCCAGCAGCCAAGATCCGTGGGCGGGGAACTCCTATAATTCACCCCCCCACTTT. This encodes CASSQDPWAGNSYNSPPHF. The chain couples TRBV14 to TRBJ1-6; no firm D call. CDR1 SGHDN and CDR2 FVKESK come from the germline V gene. This CDR3 has 19 residues.

The rearrangement uses TRBV6-2 or TRBV6-3 and TRBJ2-7, with 10 bases lining up with TRBD2. Trimming at V came to 5 bases and at J to 7 bases, leaving 8 bases not matched to a gene. The CDR3 length is 14 residues. Germline assignment: CDR1 MNHEY and CDR2 SVGEGT. The DNA for the CDR3 is TGTGCCAGCAGTCATAGCGGGGGGCCGAGGGAGCAGTACTTC. Translated, it gives CASSHSGGPREQYF.

The CDR3 coding sequence is TGTGCCAGCAAGCTTAGGGGAGGAACTGAAGCTTTCTTT. It encodes CASKLRGGTEAFF. V is TRBV3-1 (or the pseudogene TRBV3-2) and J is TRBJ1-1; possibly TRBD1 for D (5 bases). V shed 7 bases and J shed 5 bases, with 14 bases lying between them. This CDR3 contains 13 residues. CDR1 is LGHDT, CDR2 YNNKEL, per germline (reference sequence).

This rearrangement joins TRBV19 to TRBJ1-5; no clear D gene. In germline, CDR1 is LNHDA, CDR2 SQIVND (reference sequence). This CDR3 is 14 amino acids long. The V and J ends lost 11 bases and 1 base respectively, with 15 bases between them. In DNA, the CDR3 is TGTGCCTCCATGGACGAGTACAGCAATCAGCCCCAGCATTTT. Protein: CASMDEYSNQPQHF.

As DNA, the CDR3 is TGTGCCAGCAGCTTAGGGGTGACATTCCCCAATGAAAAACTGTTTTTT. Its protein product is CASSLGVTFPNEKLFF. The chain recombines TRBV7-8 with TRBJ1-4; D is unresolved. The V end was cut by 1 base, the J end by 5 bases, with 14 bases between. CDR1 is SGHVS, CDR2 FQNEAQ, per germline. This CDR3 has 16 amino acids.